By share of the sample, the clone carrying this T cell receptor beta chain is medium-sized. Its antigen is not identified. This entry belongs to a study of spatial heterogeneity in lung cancer. As for the study in general: Beta-chain sequences were consistently detected more often than alpha-chain sequences.

Findings and caveats of the study: In tumors, expanded intratumoral alpha and beta TCR counts tracked mutation counts. Alpha chain coverage of tumor T cells was estimated at about 7%, and beta chain coverage at about 13%.

The V segment lost 5 bases and the J segment 4 bases; nucleotides outside the gene matches: 10. CDR1 and CDR2 (germline): MNHEY, SMNVEV (reference sequence). The CDR3 contains 17 residues. TCRdb reanalysed the 5' RACE reads using MiXCR and keeps one entry per CDR3 protein. In the table there are a few thousand distinct CDR3 sequences, roughly 13% of which are singletons. Time point indicated: sample taken at primary tumor resection. This sequence joins TRBV27 and TRBJ2-1; the match to TRBD2 covers 11 bases. The receptor was isolated from a male donor with early-stage non-small cell lung cancer. Material: lung tumor tissue, obtained at surgery. The CDR3 sequence is CASSPKLAGVVYNEQFF. Written as DNA, the CDR3 is TGTGCCAGCAGTCCAAAACTAGCGGGGGTGGTTTACAATGAGCAGTTCTTC.